Shown below are 22 T cell receptor beta chains from a single sample sequenced in a study of T cells in Graves' hyperthyroidism and ophthalmopathy (dated by TCRdb to the late 2010s). Receptor amplification or capture employed multiplex PCR. Sequenced using an Illumina HiSeq 2000. The TCR beta CDR3 regions were amplified from RNA transcripts. For the first round of RT-PCR on the TCR CDR3, the HTBI primer set was used together with the Qiagen OneStep RT-PCR kit. In TCRdb, the public reads were trimmed at Q25 with fastp and aligned with MiXCR, with productive beta chains retained. Entries that share a CDR3 protein sequence are merged under the most common genes and DNA. In all, the sample holds about 710,000 distinct CDR3 sequences, and 16% of those were seen once. The ten largest clones take up under 10% of the sample. Sequencing was performed on blood. The receptor set was obtained from a man younger than 30 with Graves' hyperthyroidism.

The rearrangement uses TRBV24-1 and TRBJ1-4, with TRBD1 as a possible D gene (6 bases). Trimming left V 2 bases short and J 7 bases short, with 16 bases between. This CDR3 has 16 residues. Germline V gives CDR1 KGHDR, CDR2 SFDVKD. The DNA of the CDR3 is TGTGCCACCAGTGATTCCCGAGAGGGGGGCAGTGAAAAACTGTTTTTT. As protein: CATSDSREGGSEKLFF.

In this sample, this clonotype turned up many times. The chain carries TRBV10-3 and TRBJ1-5; D uncertain. CDR3 length equals 16 residues. The germline CDR1 and CDR2 sequences are ENHRY and SYGVKD. Trimming pared 0 bases from V and 1 base from J, leaving 10 bases between. The CDR3 loop is CAISESPAVSNQPQHF. Here the CDR3 DNA reads TGTGCCATCAGTGAGTCGCCGGCAGTAAGCAATCAGCCCCAGCATTTT.

This clonotype was counted many times. The chain's CDR3 is CASSHLPEPGWEQYF. In DNA, the CDR3 is TGTGCCAGCAGCCACCTACCGGAACCCGGGTGGGAGCAGTACTTC. The chain employs TRBV11-2 and TRBJ2-7, with D hard to call. Looked up from germline, CDR1 is SGHAT and CDR2 is FQNNGV. The CDR3 is 15 amino acids. Trimming shortened V by 5 bases and J by 7 bases, and 21 bases separated the two germline ends.

This clonotype has a handful of counts. V gene TRBV2 combines with J gene TRBJ2-1, with 7 nucleotides matching TRBD2. This CDR3 has 15 amino acids. The germline V gene has CDR1 SNHLY and CDR2 FYNNEI. Germline trimming cut 6 bases from V and 12 bases from J; bases unmatched to any gene: 17. CDR3 coding DNA: TGTGCCAGCAGGGACCCAGGGATAGCGGGTGGCTGGCAGTTCTTC. It codes for CASRDPGIAGGWQFF. The variable domain in full, completed from reference TRBV2 and TRBJ2-1, reads EPEVTQTPSHQVTQMGQEVILRCVPISNHLYFYWYRQILGQKVEFLVSFYNNEISEKSEIFDDQFSVERPDGSNFTLKIRSTKLEDSAMYFCASRDPGIAGGWQFFGPGTRLTVL.

This clonotype was recorded at least ten times. This chain uses TRBV12-3 or TRBV12-4 with TRBJ2-7, with D unclear. The CDR3 loop spans 12 amino acids. Trimming stripped 1 base from V and 5 bases from J, with 6 bases between. The CDR3 reads CASSLVLDEQYF. In nucleotides, the CDR3 is TGTGCCAGCAGTTTAGTCTTAGACGAGCAGTACTTC.

The chain has TRBV6-2 or TRBV6-3 and TRBJ2-3; 14 bases map to TRBD2. The CDR3 has 17 residues. Germline V gives CDR1 MNHEY, CDR2 SVGEGT. Trimming at V came to 7 bases and at J to 4 bases, leaving 10 bases not matched to a gene. In nucleotides, the CDR3 is TGTGCCAGCACTTCTAGACTAGCGGGAGGGCGAGCAGATACGCAGTATTTT. This gives the protein CASTSRLAGGRADTQYF.

This clonotype came up a few times. The chain has TRBV30 and TRBJ1-1; no definite D call. Germline CDR1 GTSNPN, CDR2 SVGIG (reference sequence). The CDR3 spans 12 residues. Trimming left V 3 bases short and J 11 bases short, with 16 bases between. CDR3 DNA: TGTGCCTGGAGCCCAGGACCCGGTGGGGCTTTCTTT. This codes for CAWSPGPGGAFF.

The genes are TRBV28 and TRBJ2-7; TRBD2 matches 8 bases. CDR3 size: 14 residues. CDR1 and CDR2 from the germline V gene are MDHEN and SYDVKM. V trimming: 7 bases; J trimming: 2 bases; junction bases outside the gene matches: 7. The CDR3 here is CASTLSGGAYEQYF. CDR3 DNA: TGTGCCAGCACCCTGTCGGGAGGGGCCTACGAGCAGTACTTC.

A few counts support this clonotype. This is likely a read error, given that the CDR3 carries no conserved phenylalanine or tryptophan at its end. The rearrangement links TRBV20-1 to TRBJ2-3, with 12 bases fitting TRBD2. CDR3 length equals 16 residues. CDR1 and CDR2 (germline): DFQATT, SNEGSKA (reference sequence). The ends lost 3 bases at V and 4 bases at J; junction bases unmatched: 8. The CDR3 region has the DNA TGCAGTGCTAGTGGCCCGACTAGCGGGAGTTCAGATACGCAGTATCTT. This sequence encodes CSASGPTSGSSDTQYL.

J is TRBJ1-5 and V is TRBV19; the match to TRBD1 covers 7 bases. The trim removed 7 bases at V and 11 bases at J, leaving 14 bases unmatched. From germline, CDR1 is LNHDA and CDR2 SQIVND (reference sequence). The CDR3 consists of 14 residues. CDR3 sequence (DNA): TGTGCCAGTAATCACCGGGACAGCGGCCTATCCCAGCATTTT. Amino acids: CASNHRDSGLSQHF.

This clonotype came up many times. The chain combines TRBV28 with TRBJ2-5, with D perhaps matching TRBD2 (5 bases). The germline V gene has CDR1 MDHEN and CDR2 SYDVKM. The CDR3 has 16 residues. V was cut by 7 bases and J by 2 bases, with 20 bases left in between. CDR3 sequence (DNA): TGTGCCAGCACCCTGTCGGGTTCCGGGAAACAAGAGACCCAGTACTTC. Translation: CASTLSGSGKQETQYF.

The sample holds many counts of this clonotype. The chain couples TRBV28 to TRBJ2-5; no clear D. Germline V CDR1 and CDR2: MDHEN, SYDVKM. This CDR3 comprises 14 residues. Trimming removed 4 bases at V and 4 bases at J, with 13 bases between. CDR3 sequence reads: CASSSNPDRETQYF. CDR3 sequence (DNA): TGTGCCAGCAGTTCCAACCCAGATAGAGAGACCCAGTACTTC. The variable domain in full, with the rest retrieved from reference TRBV28 and TRBJ2-5, is DVKVTQSSRYLVKRTGEKVFLECVQDMDHENMFWYRQDPGLGLRLIYFSYDVKMKEKGDIPEGYSVSREKKERFSLILESASTNQTSMYLCASSSNPDRETQYFGPGTRLLVL.

V is TRBV7-3 and J is TRBJ2-3; TRBD2 matches at 7 bases. J lost 3 bases, V lost 7 bases, and 7 bases had no gene match. Germline V gene lookup returns CDR1 SGHTA and CDR2 FQGTGA. The CDR3 runs 14 residues. The CDR3: CASNQGRETDTQYF. DNA of the CDR3: TGTGCCAGCAACCAAGGGCGGGAGACAGATACGCAGTATTTT.

There are a few counts of this clonotype. The rearrangement joins TRBV7-9 to TRBJ1-4; D gene unclear. This CDR3 is 15 amino acids long. Germline CDR1 and CDR2: SEHNR and FQNEAQ (reference sequence). V gave up 8 bases and J gave up 0 bases, with 13 bases separating them. DNA for the CDR3: TGTGCCAGCGAGGACCCATCTTCAACTAATGAAAAACTGTTTTTT. Amino acid sequence: CASEDPSSTNEKLFF.

This clonotype showed up just a few times. The chain uses TRBV12-3 or TRBV12-4 and TRBJ1-1; unclear D gene. CDR3 length: 15 amino acids. V gave up 6 bases and J gave up 1 base, with 15 bases separating them. The CDR3 spells CASSAAGRGNTEAFF. CDR3 nucleotides: TGTGCCAGCAGCGCCGCGGGCCGGGGGAACACTGAAGCTTTCTTT.

The chain joins TRBV10-3 to TRBJ1-2, with D tentatively TRBD1 (5 bases). The germline V and J ends were trimmed by 0 bases and 1 base, with 9 bases remaining between them. Germline loops: CDR1 ENHRY, CDR2 SYGVKD. The CDR3 length is 15 residues. The CDR3 reads CAISESGGINYGYTF. CDR3 nucleotide sequence: TGTGCCATCAGTGAGTCGGGGGGGATTAACTATGGCTACACCTTC.

At least ten counts were recorded for this clonotype. This sequence joins TRBV7-3 and TRBJ2-1, with D tentatively TRBD2 (6 bases). Trimming pared 4 bases from V and 8 bases from J, leaving 15 bases between. In germline, CDR1 is SGHTA, CDR2 FQGTGA. This CDR3 region has 14 residues. As DNA, the CDR3 is TGTGCCAGCAGCTCCCCCGCCGGGGGAGATGAGCAGTTCTTC. This codes for CASSSPAGGDEQFF.

V and J are TRBV2 and TRBJ1-2; possibly TRBD1 for D (5 bases). Germline CDR1 and CDR2: SNHLY and FYNNEI. The CDR3 contains 15 residues. Between the trimmed V and J ends, which lost 8 bases and 0 bases, there was a span of 16 bases. CDR3 sequence (DNA): TGTGCCAGCGATGCCACAGGTCTAACTAACTATGGCTACACCTTC. Residues: CASDATGLTNYGYTF.

This clonotype was found a few times. The V call is TRBV7-9, the J call TRBJ2-5, with 8 bases fitting TRBD2. CDR1 SEHNR and CDR2 FQNEAQ come from the germline V gene (reference sequence). The CDR3 contains 18 residues. Trimming at V came to 5 bases and at J to 2 bases, leaving 16 bases not matched to a gene. The CDR3 nucleotides read TGTGCCAGCAGCCCAGGCGGGACACTTAGCGGGGCGCAAGAGACCCAGTACTTC. It yields the protein CASSPGGTLSGAQETQYF.

This clonotype was seen repeatedly, ten times or more. This sequence joins TRBV30 and TRBJ2-7; 7 bases agree with TRBD1. CDR3 length equals 14 residues. With 2 bases clipped from V and 5 bases from J, the junction kept 9 bases outside the gene matches. From germline, CDR1 is GTSNPN and CDR2 SVGIG (reference sequence). As DNA, the CDR3 is TGTGCCTGGAGTAGTAGACAGGGTCACGACGAGCAGTACTTC. The encoded protein is CAWSSRQGHDEQYF. The complete variable domain, with remaining parts taken from reference TRBV30 and TRBJ2-7, reads SQTIHQWPATLVQPVGSPLSLECTVEGTSNPNLYWYRQAAGRGLQLLFYSVGIGQISSEVPQNLSASRPQDRQFILSSKKLLLSDSGFYLCAWSSRQGHDEQYFGPGTRLTVT.

The V call is TRBV20-1, the J call TRBJ2-7; 12 nucleotides line up with TRBD2. This CDR3 comprises 15 residues. Germline V gene lookup returns CDR1 DFQATT and CDR2 SNEGSKA (reference sequence). The junction had 3 bases not matched to a gene; V was cut back by 0 bases and J by 3 bases. The CDR3 here is CSARETSGSIYEQYF. In DNA, the CDR3 is TGCAGTGCTAGAGAGACTAGCGGGAGTATCTACGAGCAGTACTTC.

This clonotype was observed many times. This sequence joins TRBV3-1 and TRBJ2-1; TRBD2 agrees at 10 bases. The V gene's germline CDR1 is LGHDT and CDR2 YNNKEL (reference sequence). V lost 1 base to trimming and J lost 9 bases; unmatched junction nucleotides: 3. This CDR3 has 14 residues. CDR3 in amino acids: CASSQASGSGEQFF. CDR3 bases: TGTGCCAGCAGCCAAGCTAGCGGGAGTGGTGAGCAGTTCTTC.